In this sample, the clone carrying this TCR beta chain turned up many times. These data originate in a study of low-dose radiotherapy and immunotherapy resistance in tumors. Looking at the study overall: The study gave Cohort 2 1 Gy per fraction every two weeks, totaling 13 Gy over 26 weeks. Intravenous cyclophosphamide 200 mg/m2 was given every two weeks, one day before radiation and immunotherapy. Aspirin 300 mg was given orally each day for four cycles from cycle 1 day 1.

First-strand cDNA used TRAV- and TRBV-specific primers, covering alpha and beta chains. TCR amplification ran roughly 20 PCR cycles using constant-region and V-primer adapter primers. TCRdb re-analysed the reads in MiXCR, keeping a single row per CDR3 protein. The sample yields tens of thousands of distinct CDR3 sequences, under 10% seen once. The CDR3 loop spans 16 amino acids. V dropped 4 bases and J dropped 5; count of bases not matched to a gene: 9. Per the germline V gene, CDR1 is KGHDR and CDR2 is SFDVKD. The sample's time point: before trial treatment. This material consisted of PBMCs, taken before treatment. The receptor's source is a male donor with prostate cancer. The rearrangement joins TRBV24-1 to TRBJ2-1, with 8 bases aligning to TRBD2. This chain's CDR3 is CATSDPAGVRHNEQFF. As DNA, the CDR3 is TGTGCCACCAGTGACCCAGCGGGAGTACGGCACAATGAGCAGTTCTTC.